This entry lists 21 T cell receptor beta chains sequenced from one sample in a study of blood T cell repertoires in COVID-19. Here immunoSEQ multiplex PCR was the method, and the copy in TCRdb shows in-frame clones only, minus some. The sample contains over 400,000 clones, roughly nine tenths of which appear only once. Sequencing used peripheral blood. The source of these receptors is a woman between 45 and 60 years old with COVID-19, enrolled during active disease.

V and J are TRBV30 and TRBJ1-2, with D possibly matching TRBD1 (5 bases). CDR3 length: 13 residues. Per germline, CDR1 GTSNPN and CDR2 SVGIG (reference sequence). Trimming stripped 5 bases from V and 7 bases from J, with 17 bases between. CDR3 protein: CAWSRGGVSGYTF. The DNA of the CDR3 is TGTGCCTGGTCCCGGGGAGGGGTTAGTGGCTACACCTTC.

The chain uses TRBV4-2 and TRBJ1-2; no reliable D call. Germline V gene lookup returns CDR1 LGHNA and CDR2 YNFKEQ. The CDR3 has 14 residues. V dropped 0 bases and J dropped 6 bases, with 11 bases sitting between them. The CDR3 protein is CASSQDWTGNGYTF. The CDR3 DNA follows: TGTGCCAGCAGCCAAGATTGGACGGGGAATGGCTACACCTTC.

The V call is TRBV6-5, the J call TRBJ1-1, with D possibly TRBD1 on 6 matching bases. The CDR3 has 13 amino acids. Germline lookup yields CDR1 MNHEY and CDR2 SVGAGI. Trimming took 6 bases from V and 1 from J, leaving 9 bases between them. The CDR3 spells CASRKQGNTEAFF. The CDR3 DNA reads TGTGCCAGCAGGAAACAGGGGAACACTGAAGCTTTCTTT.

The chain's CDR3 is CASSSVLAGGFVQYF. The CDR3 DNA reads TGTGCCAGTAGTAGCGTCCTAGCCGGTGGCTTCGTTCAGTACTTC. The chain is built from TRBV19 and TRBJ2-4; possible D gene TRBD2, 5 bases. V lost 4 bases and J 11 bases, leaving 21 bases between the germline ends. The CDR3 is 15 amino acids. Looked up from germline, CDR1 is LNHDA and CDR2 is SQIVND (reference sequence).

This rearrangement joins TRBV2 to TRBJ2-5, with D possibly TRBD2 on 7 matching bases. Between the trimmed V and J ends, which lost 6 bases and 5 bases, there was a span of 16 bases. This CDR3 contains 14 residues. Germline values: CDR1 SNHLY, CDR2 FYNNEI. CDR3 region: CASRPEQGGETQYF. For the CDR3, the DNA is TGTGCCAGCAGGCCGGAACAGGGAGGGGAGACCCAGTACTTC.

The chain couples TRBV27 to TRBJ2-3; 8 bases are shared with TRBD1. The trim removed 7 bases at V and 4 bases at J, leaving 16 bases unmatched. CDR1 is MNHEY, CDR2 SMNVEV, per germline (reference sequence). The CDR3 loop spans 17 amino acids. Here the CDR3 reads CASTLHGGTGSSDTQYF. In nucleotides, the CDR3 is TGTGCCAGCACTCTCCATGGGGGGACAGGATCTTCAGATACGCAGTATTTT.

This chain connects TRBV12-3 or TRBV12-4 to TRBJ1-5, with D tentatively TRBD1 (6 bases). The CDR3 consists of 12 residues. Trimming took off 6 bases at V and 7 bases at J, with 10 bases between the two ends. The CDR3 spells CASRYRAQPQHF. CDR3 in DNA: TGTGCCAGCAGGTACAGGGCCCAGCCCCAGCATTTT.

The gene calls are TRBV11-1 and TRBJ2-1, with TRBD1 identical over 9 bases. Germline V gene data show CDR1 as SGHAT and CDR2 as FQDESV (reference sequence). The CDR3 is 16 amino acids. J lost 8 bases, V lost 1 base, and 9 bases had no gene match. The chain's CDR3 is CASSLGRGTGWHEQFF. The CDR3 DNA is TGTGCCAGCAGCTTAGGGAGGGGGACAGGGTGGCATGAGCAGTTCTTC.

The chain joins TRBV24-1 to TRBJ2-1; perhaps TRBD2 as D (6 bases). The germline V and J ends were trimmed by 5 bases and 9 bases, with 7 bases remaining between them. The CDR3 is 11 residues long. Germline-derived CDR1 and CDR2 are KGHDR and SFDVKD. CDR3 amino acids: CATSGGAEQFF. CDR3 sequence (DNA): TGTGCCACCAGTGGCGGGGCTGAGCAGTTCTTC.

This sequence joins TRBV19 and TRBJ1-5; D uncertain. Trimming shortened V by 3 bases and J by 11 bases, and 14 bases separated the two germline ends. The CDR3 consists of 13 residues. Germline lookup yields CDR1 LNHDA and CDR2 SQIVND (reference sequence). CDR3 nucleotides: TGTGCCAGTAGTATCAAGACCCCGGGAGCCCAGCATTTT. Encoded protein: CASSIKTPGAQHF. The full variable domain, completed using reference TRBV19 and TRBJ1-5, is DGGITQSPKYLFRKEGQNVTLSCEQNLNHDAMYWYRQDPGQGLRLIYYSQIVNDFQKGDIAEGYSVSREKKESFPLTVTSAQKNPTAFYLCASSIKTPGAQHFGDGTRLSIL.

This clone appeared a single time. The chain combines TRBV2 with TRBJ1-6, with D unresolved. Germline loops: CDR1 SNHLY, CDR2 FYNNEI. V lost 4 bases and J 10 bases, leaving 14 bases between the germline ends. There are 14 residues in the CDR3. DNA of the CDR3: TGTGCCAGCAGTGCCGGGAGAGGCCAGTCACCCCTCCACTTT. Protein: CASSAGRGQSPLHF.

This clone has a single count. The chain is built from TRBV4-2 and TRBJ2-7; 13 bases agree with TRBD2. The length of the CDR3 is 18 residues. Per the germline V gene, CDR1 is LGHNA and CDR2 is YNFKEQ. Trimming cost V 4 bases and J 2 bases; bases outside gene matches: 11. As DNA, the CDR3 is TGTGCCAGCAGCCCGGGTTTTGGACTAGCGGGGGATGCCTACGAGCAGTACTTC. Amino acids: CASSPGFGLAGDAYEQYF.

The genes are TRBV6-5 and TRBJ2-7; 7 bases agree with TRBD1. Germline V gene lookup returns CDR1 MNHEY and CDR2 SVGAGI. J was trimmed by 3 bases and V by 11 bases; bases with no gene match: 7. The CDR3 has 12 amino acids. The CDR3 region has the DNA TGTGCCGGTAGGACAGGTTACTACGAGCAGTACTTC. Its protein product is CAGRTGYYEQYF.

The V call is TRBV9, the J call TRBJ2-3; 14 bases map to TRBD2. The CDR3 is 16 amino acids. The germline V gene encodes CDR1 SGDLS and CDR2 YYNGEE. V lost 4 bases, J lost 5 bases, and 6 bases stayed unmatched. The CDR3 is CASSPPTSGGEDTQYF. The CDR3, as DNA: TGTGCCAGCAGCCCCCCGACTAGCGGGGGGGAAGATACGCAGTATTTT. The whole variable domain, filled in from reference TRBV9 and TRBJ2-3, reads DSGVTQTPKHLITATGQRVTLRCSPRSGDLSVYWYQQSLDQGLQFLIQYYNGEERAKGNILERFSAQQFPDLHSELNLSSLELGDSALYFCASSPPTSGGEDTQYFGPGTRLTVL.

The chain employs TRBV4-1 and TRBJ1-5; D gene uncertain. Trimming took 0 bases from V and 8 from J, leaving 14 bases between them. Germline V gene lookup returns CDR1 MGHRA and CDR2 YSYEKL. This CDR3 is built from 15 residues. CDR3 amino acids: CASSQETQVGEPQHF. The CDR3, as DNA: TGCGCCAGCAGCCAAGAAACCCAGGTCGGCGAGCCCCAGCATTTT.

CDR3 DNA sequence: TGCGCCAGCAGCCGCCAGGTTCAGCCCCGAGATACGCAGTATTTT. Its translation is CASSRQVQPRDTQYF. V usage is TRBV4-1 and J usage is TRBJ2-3; D is undetermined. The CDR3 is made up of 15 amino acids. V was cut by 4 bases and J by 5 bases, with 16 bases left in between. Germline values: CDR1 MGHRA, CDR2 YSYEKL.

This clone turned up a few times. The chain carries TRBV19 and TRBJ1-5, with D possibly being TRBD1 (6 bases). The CDR3 length is 13 residues. Per the germline V gene, CDR1 is LNHDA and CDR2 is SQIVND (reference sequence). CDR3 region: CACQQGRNQPQHF. As DNA, the CDR3 is TGTGCTTGTCAACAGGGCCGCAATCAGCCCCAGCATTTT.

This sequence joins TRBV5-1 and TRBJ2-3; D possibly corresponds to TRBD2 (6 bases). V shed 4 bases and J shed 2 bases, with 17 bases lying between them. Germline CDR1 and CDR2: SGHRS and YFSETQ. The CDR3 has 16 amino acids. This CDR3 reads CASSPEGLKPTDTQYF. CDR3 coding DNA: TGCGCCAGCAGCCCGGAGGGACTTAAACCCACAGATACGCAGTATTTT.

This clone came up a few times. The chain recombines TRBV9 with TRBJ2-2; 7 bases match TRBD2. The CDR3 covers 16 residues. V trimming: 0 bases; J trimming: 2 bases; junction bases outside the gene matches: 4. Germline V gene data show CDR1 as SGDLS and CDR2 as YYNGEE. The CDR3 reads CASSVATGGNTGELFF. The CDR3 bases are TGTGCCAGCAGCGTAGCTACGGGGGGTAACACCGGGGAGCTGTTTTTT.

The chain couples TRBV18 to TRBJ1-2; weak D call: TRBD1 (5 bases). The CDR3 sequence is 16 residues long. CDR1 is KGHSH, CDR2 LQKENI, per germline. V lost 3 bases and J 3 bases, leaving 17 bases between the germline ends. This CDR3 is CASSPPSRASYYGYTF. For the CDR3, the DNA is TGTGCCAGCTCACCTCCGTCCAGGGCATCTTACTATGGCTACACCTTC. The variable domain in full, with the rest retrieved from reference TRBV18 and TRBJ1-2, is NAGVMQNPRHLVRRRGQEARLRCSPMKGHSHVYWYRQLPEEGLKFMVYLQKENIIDESGMPKERFSAEFPKEGPSILRIQQVVRGDSAAYFCASSPPSRASYYGYTFGSGTRLTVV.

J is TRBJ1-1 and V is TRBV2; D is uncertain. The CDR3 contains 14 residues. The V gene lost 2 bases and the J gene lost 2 bases, with 9 bases spanning the gap. Germline loops: CDR1 SNHLY, CDR2 FYNNEI. The CDR3 coding sequence is TGTGCCAGCAGTGAATACGGTTTCAACACTGAAGCTTTCTTT. This codes for CASSEYGFNTEAFF.